The rows below give T cell receptor beta chains drawn from one sample of a study of cytomegalovirus exposure and HLA in healthy donors. Some clones are missing from TCRdb's copy, which holds only in-frame ones; the method was immunoSEQ multiplex PCR. The table has about 130,000 clones, roughly 85% seen once. Sequencing was performed on PBMCs. The receptor set was obtained from a boy aged 5-17 years in good health and CMV-seronegative. Both conserved end residues are part of each CDR3. Each record gives: CDR3 protein, CDR3 DNA, J gene, D gene, clone size, V gene. D genes are given only for firm matches. Rows give clone size only sometimes, using once, few, many, or a class for an expanded clone.

CATRIGLAGTGELFF | TGTGCCACCCGAATCGGGCTAGCGGGGACCGGGGAGCTGTTTTTT | TRBJ2-2 | TRBD2 | . | TRBV6-5
CASSSPGRLLSGNTIYF | TGTGCCAGCAGCTCCCCTGGCAGGTTGCTCTCTGGAAACACCATATATTTT | TRBJ1-3 | . | . | TRBV7-9
CASSSGTPRETQYF | TGCGCCAGCAGCTCCGGGACACCTCGGGAGACCCAGTACTTC | TRBJ2-5 | . | . | TRBV5-1
CASSLASGSQETQYF | TGTGCCAGCAGCTTGGCTAGCGGGTCTCAAGAGACCCAGTACTTC | TRBJ2-5 | TRBD2 | . | TRBV7-8
CASSPLGQEGLQYF | TGCGCCAGCAGCCCGTTAGGACAGGAGGGCCTGCAGTACTTC | TRBJ2-7 | . | . | TRBV4-1
CASSPRTGGSPSGYTF | TGTGCCAGCAGCCCTCGGACAGGGGGCTCCCCCTCTGGCTACACCTTC | TRBJ1-2 | TRBD1 | few | TRBV27
CASSLGLREHEQYF | TGCGCCAGCAGCTTGGGGCTGCGGGAGCACGAGCAGTACTTC | TRBJ2-7 | TRBD2 | . | TRBV5-1
CAWTRTSGNNEQFF | TGTGCCTGGACTCGGACTAGCGGTAACAATGAGCAGTTCTTC | TRBJ2-1 | TRBD2 | . | TRBV30
CASSLGVAGGEQYF | TGTGCCAGCAGCTTGGGAGTAGCGGGAGGCGAGCAGTACTTC | TRBJ2-7 | TRBD2 | . | TRBV5-6
CASSLFGQGYEQFF | TGTGCCAGCAGTTTATTCGGACAGGGCTATGAGCAGTTCTTC | TRBJ2-1 | TRBD1 | . | TRBV27
CASRTGRVNTDTQYF | TGTGCCAGCAGGACAGGGCGGGTTAACACAGATACGCAGTATTTT | TRBJ2-3 | TRBD1 | few | TRBV6-5
CASSFWGGTDTQYF | TGCGCCAGCAGCTTCTGGGGGGGCACAGATACGCAGTATTTT | TRBJ2-3 | . | once | TRBV5-1
CASSPSQAFPYEQYF | TGTGCCAGCTCACCATCCCAGGCGTTCCCCTACGAGCAGTACTTC | TRBJ2-7 | . | few | TRBV18
CASSSRREYTGELFF | TGTGCCAGTAGCTCGAGGCGGGAGTACACCGGGGAGCTGTTTTTT | TRBJ2-2 | TRBD2 | . | TRBV19
CASSGPGLNSGF | TGTGCCAGCAGCGGACCGGGCCTCAACTCGGGATTT | TRBJ2-3 | . | . | TRBV5-6
CASSEALAANYGYTF | TGTGCCAGCAGTGAAGCGCTCGCGGCTAACTATGGCTACACCTTC | TRBJ1-2 | . | . | TRBV6-1
CASSNRAADTQYF | TGTGCCAGCAGCAACAGGGCTGCAGATACGCAGTATTTT | TRBJ2-3 | . | few | TRBV2
CASSVGPTGNTEAFF | TGTGCCAGCAGCGTCGGCCCGACGGGAAACACTGAAGCTTTCTTT | TRBJ1-1 | . | . | TRBV9
CASSFWLVGEEDTQYF | TGTGCCAGCAGTTTCTGGCTAGTGGGAGAGGAAGATACGCAGTATTTT | TRBJ2-3 | . | . | TRBV27
CASSLDSSGMMRGGYTF | TGCGCCAGCAGCTTGGATAGTTCAGGGATGATGAGAGGTGGCTACACCTTC | TRBJ1-2 | . | . | TRBV5-1
CASSSDSHYEQYF | TGCGCCAGCAGCTCGGACAGCCACTACGAGCAGTACTTC | TRBJ2-7 | . | few | TRBV5-1